These 5 T cell receptor beta chains originate from one sample sequenced in a study of blood T cell repertoires in COVID-19. TCRdb's table, derived via immunoSEQ multiplex PCR, lists solely in-frame clones and lacks some. The sample lists roughly 300,000 clones; 85% to 90% were seen once. Sequenced input: peripheral blood. The receptors stem from a woman aged 30 to 39 with COVID-19, enrolled during active disease.

The chain uses TRBV14 and TRBJ1-2, with D possibly TRBD1 on 5 matching bases. The V and J ends lost 3 bases and 4 bases respectively, with 9 bases between them. The CDR3 loop spans 13 amino acids. Germline CDR1 reads SGHDN; CDR2 reads FVKESK. The CDR3 region is CASSHGGLYGYTF. The CDR3 DNA sequence: TGTGCCAGCAGCCACGGGGGACTCTATGGCTACACCTTC.

This clone was found once. One end of the junction does not line up with germline, which may come from a read error. CDR3 sequence (DNA): TGTGCCTTGAGTCTCAACACTGAAGCTTTCTTT. It yields the protein CALSLNTEAFF. The rearrangement links TRBV30 to TRBJ1-1; D ambiguous. Germline CDR1 is GTSNPN and CDR2 is SVGIG (reference sequence). The CDR3 runs 11 residues.

The chain carries TRBV5-5 and TRBJ1-4, with 9 bases identical to TRBD1. The CDR3 length is 19 residues. Germline values: CDR1 SGHKS, CDR2 YYEKEE (reference sequence). J was trimmed by 0 bases and V by 4 bases; bases with no gene match: 13. This CDR3 reads CASSQGDRVFSATNEKLFF. CDR3 coding DNA: TGTGCCAGCAGCCAAGGGGACAGGGTTTTCTCCGCAACTAATGAAAAACTGTTTTTT.

This clone was seen a few times. The chain recombines TRBV5-1 with TRBJ2-3, with 14 positions matching TRBD2. This CDR3 contains 20 residues. V was pared by 2 bases and J by 6 bases, with 17 bases of the junction left unmatched. Germline CDR1 and CDR2: SGHRS and YFSETQ. The CDR3 loop reads CASSFANLETSGGAWDTQYF. CDR3 in DNA: TGCGCCAGCAGCTTCGCCAATCTTGAGACTAGCGGGGGGGCGTGGGATACGCAGTATTTT.

The chain carries TRBV24-1 and TRBJ2-3; possibly TRBD1 for D (6 bases). This CDR3 spans 16 amino acids. V was trimmed by 3 bases and J by 0 bases, leaving 12 bases between them. Germline V gene lookup returns CDR1 KGHDR and CDR2 SFDVKD. This CDR3 is CATSDPDSLSTDTQYF. CDR3 bases: TGTGCCACCAGTGATCCGGACAGCCTCAGCACAGATACGCAGTATTTT.